This TCR beta chain derives from a study of Ad26.COV2.S vaccination and SARS-CoV-2 variants. As for the study in general: Ad26.COV2.S arm of COV1001 included the donor. Study observations and caveats: Non-spike TCR breadth showed similarity between vaccine and placebo recipients.

Details on this clone: The antigen is unknown.

This table comes from immunoSEQ multiplex PCR, and its TCRdb copy is limited to in-frame clones, with some not included. The sample includes 300,000 to 450,000 clones, about 85% of them seen just once. The germline gives CDR1 MNHNS, CDR2 SASEGT. The V and J ends lost 0 bases and 10 bases respectively, with 13 bases between them. This CDR3 has 15 amino acids. Treatment denoted: roughly 18 received Ad26.COV2.S at low or high dose, single or two shots; several received placebo; per-sample allocation not given. The investigators took samples on day 63 after the first vaccine or placebo injection. The donor's status was that of an adult aged 18-55 years in Boston. Ad26.COV2.S expressed prefusion-stabilized spike from the original Wuhan strain.

The genes are TRBV6-1 and TRBJ1-6; D not resolved. This TCR was recovered from a person between 18 and 65 years old who received the Ad26.COV2.S COVID-19 vaccine or a placebo. Sequencing used peripheral blood, obtained in a trial of Ad26.COV2.S vaccine versus placebo. The CDR3 nucleotides read TGTGCCAGCAGTGAAGCTCGATTATCGGGGTCACCCCTCCACTTT. This sequence encodes CASSEARLSGSPLHF.